This T cell receptor beta chain was identified in a study of T-cell reconstitution after alpha-beta-depleted transplantation in children. This CDR3 has 15 residues. CDR1 and CDR2 (germline): MNHEY, SVGEGT. Trimming removed 5 bases at V and 0 bases at J, with 10 bases between. A library of TCRbeta sequences, prepared with unique molecular identifiers, was generated. One entry per CDR3 protein, called by TCRdb with MiXCR from the PCR reads. The profile shows some 250,000 distinct CDR3 sequences, more than 10% of them singletons. This clonotype was found many times. This TCR was recovered from a human donor who donated a stem cell graft to a child with acute lymphoblastic leukemia. The sequencing here drew on PBMCs from the stem cell graft donor, taken from the stem cell graft. The J gene is TRBJ2-2, the V gene TRBV6-2 or TRBV6-3, with D possibly called TRBD1 or TRBD2 (5 bases each). Here the CDR3 reads CASSTGTANTGELFF. In DNA form, the CDR3 reads TGTGCCAGCAGTACCGGGACGGCGAACACCGGGGAGCTGTTTTTT.